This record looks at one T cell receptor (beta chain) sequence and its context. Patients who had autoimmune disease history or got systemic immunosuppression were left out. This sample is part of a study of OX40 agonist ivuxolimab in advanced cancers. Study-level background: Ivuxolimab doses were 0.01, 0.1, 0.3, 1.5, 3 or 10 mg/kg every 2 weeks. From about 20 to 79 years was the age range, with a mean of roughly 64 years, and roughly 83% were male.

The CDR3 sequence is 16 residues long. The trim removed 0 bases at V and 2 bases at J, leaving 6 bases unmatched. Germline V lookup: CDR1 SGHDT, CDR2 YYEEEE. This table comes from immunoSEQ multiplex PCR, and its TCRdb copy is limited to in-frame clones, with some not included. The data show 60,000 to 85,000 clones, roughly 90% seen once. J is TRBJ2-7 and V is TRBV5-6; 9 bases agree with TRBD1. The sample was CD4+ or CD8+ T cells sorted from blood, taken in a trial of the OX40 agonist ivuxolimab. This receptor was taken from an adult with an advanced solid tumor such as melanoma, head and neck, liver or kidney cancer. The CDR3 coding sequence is TGTGCCAGCAGCTTGGCCGGGACAGGGTGGGCCTACGAGCAGTACTTC. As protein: CASSLAGTGWAYEQYF.